These T cell receptor beta chains were read from a single sample in a study of OX40 agonist ivuxolimab in advanced cancers. Using immunoSEQ multiplex PCR, the repertoire was profiled, and TCRdb retains in-frame clones only, with some absent. The repertoire holds about 77,000 clones, with around 87% as singletons. Sequenced here: CD4+ or CD8+ T cells sorted from blood, sampled in a trial of the OX40 agonist ivuxolimab. The receptors stem from an adult with an advanced solid tumor such as melanoma, head and neck, liver or kidney cancer. CDR3s include the opening cysteine and the closing phenylalanine or tryptophan. D genes are given only for firm matches. Some rows have no size entry. The others give once, few or many, or a class for an expanded clone.

v_call: TRBV29-1; j_call: TRBJ2-5; cdr3_length: 16; clone_size: -; d_call: TRBD2; cdr3_nt: TGCAGCGTTGATCGCCCTAGCGGGCGCATTTGGGAGACCCAGTACTTC; cdr3_aa: CSVDRPSGRIWETQYF
v_call: TRBV27; j_call: TRBJ1-4; cdr3_length: 17; clone_size: -; d_call: TRBD1; cdr3_nt: TGTGCCAGCAGCACGTACAGGGGGCGATCAGTGAGTGAAAAACTGTTTTTT; cdr3_aa: CASSTYRGRSVSEKLFF
v_call: TRBV2; j_call: TRBJ2-1; cdr3_length: 14; clone_size: once; d_call: TRBD2; cdr3_nt: TGTGCCAGCAACCCAGCGGGGGGGCCCAATGAGCAGTTCTTC; cdr3_aa: CASNPAGGPNEQFF
v_call: TRBV6-6; j_call: TRBJ1-3; cdr3_length: 12; clone_size: once; d_call: -; cdr3_nt: TGTGCCAGCGCCGGACAGGGAAACACCATATATTTT; cdr3_aa: CASAGQGNTIYF
v_call: TRBV28; j_call: TRBJ2-3; cdr3_length: 14; clone_size: -; d_call: TRBD2; cdr3_nt: TGTGCCAGCAGGAGACTAGCGGGAGCAGATACGCAGTATTTT; cdr3_aa: CASRRLAGADTQYF
v_call: TRBV18; j_call: TRBJ1-5; cdr3_length: 13; clone_size: -; d_call: -; cdr3_nt: TGTGCCAGCTCACCAGGGGATAATCAGCCCCAGCATTTT; cdr3_aa: CASSPGDNQPQHF
v_call: TRBV6-1; j_call: TRBJ2-7; cdr3_length: 13; clone_size: -; d_call: -; cdr3_nt: TGTGCCAGCAGTGAGAGGGAGTCCACCCAGTTTATGTTC; cdr3_aa: CASSERESTQFMF
v_call: TRBV2; j_call: TRBJ1-2; cdr3_length: 14; clone_size: -; d_call: -; cdr3_nt: TGTGCCAGCAAATTTGAGGGGGGACTCTATGGCTACACCTTC; cdr3_aa: CASKFEGGLYGYTF
v_call: TRBV2; j_call: TRBJ2-5; cdr3_length: 12; clone_size: once; d_call: -; cdr3_nt: TGTGCCAGCACTAGGGGGAAAGAGACCCAGTACTTC; cdr3_aa: CASTRGKETQYF
v_call: TRBV11-1; j_call: TRBJ1-3; cdr3_length: 14; clone_size: -; d_call: -; cdr3_nt: TGTGCCAGCAGCTTACGGGGAAATGGAAACACCATATATTTT; cdr3_aa: CASSLRGNGNTIYF
v_call: TRBV5-1; j_call: TRBJ2-1; cdr3_length: 12; clone_size: -; d_call: -; cdr3_nt: TGCGCCAGCAGCTTTTCAGATCTTGAGCAGTTCTTC; cdr3_aa: CASSFSDLEQFF
v_call: TRBV5-1; j_call: TRBJ2-3; cdr3_length: 15; clone_size: -; d_call: TRBD1; cdr3_nt: TGCGCCAGCAGCTCCCGGGGACAGGGGACAGATACGCAGTATTTT; cdr3_aa: CASSSRGQGTDTQYF
v_call: TRBV7-2; j_call: TRBJ2-1; cdr3_length: 16; clone_size: -; d_call: TRBD2; cdr3_nt: TGTGCCAGCAGCTTAGTGGCTAGCGGGGTCTACAATGAGCAGTTCTTC; cdr3_aa: CASSLVASGVYNEQFF
v_call: TRBV6-6; j_call: TRBJ2-2; cdr3_length: 15; clone_size: -; d_call: -; cdr3_nt: TGTGCCAGCAGAAAAATGGACAGAGCGACCGGGGAGCTGTTTTTT; cdr3_aa: CASRKMDRATGELFF
v_call: TRBV10-2; j_call: TRBJ1-2; cdr3_length: 14; clone_size: -; d_call: TRBD1; cdr3_nt: TGCGCCAGCAGCTCCGGGACAGGGAGTTATGGCTACACCTTC; cdr3_aa: CASSSGTGSYGYTF
v_call: TRBV25-1; j_call: TRBJ2-7; cdr3_length: 11; clone_size: -; d_call: -; cdr3_nt: TGTGCCAGCAGTGTACACTACGAGCAGTACTTC; cdr3_aa: CASSVHYEQYF
v_call: TRBV5-1; j_call: TRBJ1-5; cdr3_length: 13; clone_size: -; d_call: -; cdr3_nt: TGCGCCAGCAGCGCAGGAAACGATCAGCCCCAGCATTTT; cdr3_aa: CASSAGNDQPQHF
v_call: TRBV5-1; j_call: TRBJ2-5; cdr3_length: 17; clone_size: -; d_call: -; cdr3_nt: TGCGCCAGCAGCACGGCCCCTGCAGGGATGGGAGTAAAGACCCAGTACTTC; cdr3_aa: CASSTAPAGMGVKTQYF
v_call: TRBV29-1; j_call: TRBJ2-7; cdr3_length: 15; clone_size: -; d_call: -; cdr3_nt: TGCAGCGTTGGACGACGGAGGGGGCCCGGCTACGAGCAGTACTTC; cdr3_aa: CSVGRRRGPGYEQYF
v_call: TRBV19; j_call: TRBJ1-5; cdr3_length: 16; clone_size: -; d_call: TRBD1; cdr3_nt: TGTGCCAGTAGTGGCCCAAGAGACAGGGAGGATCAGCCCCAGCATTTT; cdr3_aa: CASSGPRDREDQPQHF
v_call: TRBV6-1; j_call: TRBJ1-4; cdr3_length: 13; clone_size: -; d_call: -; cdr3_nt: TGTGCCAGCAGGACGGGACCTAATGAAAAACTGTTTTTT; cdr3_aa: CASRTGPNEKLFF
v_call: TRBV5-1; j_call: TRBJ2-7; cdr3_length: 15; clone_size: -; d_call: -; cdr3_nt: TGCGCCAGCAGCTTGGGTGGAGGGGGGCCCTACGAGCAGTACTTC; cdr3_aa: CASSLGGGGPYEQYF
v_call: TRBV18; j_call: TRBJ1-1; cdr3_length: 15; clone_size: -; d_call: -; cdr3_nt: TGTGCCAGCTCACCCCGCGGGGTCAAGAACACTGAAGCTTTCTTT; cdr3_aa: CASSPRGVKNTEAFF
v_call: TRBV6-1; j_call: TRBJ1-2; cdr3_length: 15; clone_size: -; d_call: TRBD1; cdr3_nt: TGTGCCAGCAGTGAAGCCGGGACAGGGTCTGGTGGCTACACCTTC; cdr3_aa: CASSEAGTGSGGYTF
v_call: TRBV13; j_call: TRBJ2-7; cdr3_length: 14; clone_size: -; d_call: -; cdr3_nt: TGTGCCAGCAGCACTAACAGGAGGGCCTACGAGCAGTACTTC; cdr3_aa: CASSTNRRAYEQYF
v_call: TRBV18; j_call: TRBJ1-5; cdr3_length: 13; clone_size: -; d_call: TRBD1; cdr3_nt: TGTGCCAGCTCCCGGACAGGTGATCAGCCCCAGCATTTT; cdr3_aa: CASSRTGDQPQHF
v_call: TRBV6-1; j_call: TRBJ1-5; cdr3_length: 11; clone_size: -; d_call: -; cdr3_nt: TGTGCCAGCAGTGAACGGCAGCCCCAGCATTTT; cdr3_aa: CASSERQPQHF
v_call: TRBV9; j_call: TRBJ2-3; cdr3_length: 15; clone_size: -; d_call: -; cdr3_nt: TGTGCCAGCAGCGCCACGCCTAAGCACACAGATACGCAGTATTTT; cdr3_aa: CASSATPKHTDTQYF
v_call: TRBV7-2; j_call: TRBJ2-1; cdr3_length: 11; clone_size: once; d_call: -; cdr3_nt: TGTGCCAGCAGCTTAGGGTATGCGCAGTTCTTC; cdr3_aa: CASSLGYAQFF
v_call: TRBV29-1; j_call: TRBJ2-2; cdr3_length: 15; clone_size: -; d_call: TRBD2; cdr3_nt: TGCAGCGTCGCGACTAGCGGGAGGGTCCAGGGGGAGCTGTTTTTT; cdr3_aa: CSVATSGRVQGELFF
v_call: TRBV7-6; j_call: TRBJ2-2; cdr3_length: 12; clone_size: -; d_call: -; cdr3_nt: TGTGCCAGCAGCTTATCCTCGAGGGAGCTGTTTTTT; cdr3_aa: CASSLSSRELFF
v_call: TRBV27; j_call: TRBJ1-6; cdr3_length: 16; clone_size: -; d_call: -; cdr3_nt: TGTGCCAGCAGTTTATTCGTCGGGGGGTGGAATTCACCCCTCCACTTT; cdr3_aa: CASSLFVGGWNSPLHF
v_call: TRBV9; j_call: TRBJ2-2; cdr3_length: 15; clone_size: -; d_call: -; cdr3_nt: TGTGCCAGCAGCCTCCGCCGGGACAACACCGGGGAGCTGTTTTTT; cdr3_aa: CASSLRRDNTGELFF
v_call: TRBV11-2; j_call: TRBJ2-7; cdr3_length: 11; clone_size: few; d_call: -; cdr3_nt: TGTGCCAGCAGCCCTCTTTACGAGCAGTACTTC; cdr3_aa: CASSPLYEQYF
v_call: TRBV5-1; j_call: TRBJ1-1; cdr3_length: 15; clone_size: few; d_call: -; cdr3_nt: TGCGCCAGCAGCTTGGGGTCCGGCCTTAACACTGAAGCTTTCTTT; cdr3_aa: CASSLGSGLNTEAFF
v_call: TRBV11-3; j_call: TRBJ1-1; cdr3_length: 13; clone_size: -; d_call: -; cdr3_nt: TGTGCCAGCAGCTTAGCTGGCGGGACTGAAGCTTTCTTT; cdr3_aa: CASSLAGGTEAFF
v_call: TRBV29-1; j_call: TRBJ2-3; cdr3_length: 15; clone_size: -; d_call: TRBD2; cdr3_nt: TGCAGCGTTGAAGAGAGCGGGAGGGCTGGAGATACGCAGTATTTT; cdr3_aa: CSVEESGRAGDTQYF
v_call: TRBV28; j_call: TRBJ2-7; cdr3_length: 14; clone_size: -; d_call: -; cdr3_nt: TGTGCCAGCAGTTTGTGGGGGGTGTCCTACGAGCAGTACTTC; cdr3_aa: CASSLWGVSYEQYF
v_call: TRBV10-2; j_call: TRBJ2-7; cdr3_length: 15; clone_size: once; d_call: TRBD2; cdr3_nt: TGCGCCAGCAGTGAGCGGGGACTAGCGATCAACGAGCAGTACTTC; cdr3_aa: CASSERGLAINEQYF
v_call: TRBV28; j_call: TRBJ2-7; cdr3_length: 15; clone_size: -; d_call: -; cdr3_nt: TGTGCCAGCAGTCTCCGACAGGGAGGACCCTACGAGCAGTACTTC; cdr3_aa: CASSLRQGGPYEQYF
v_call: TRBV11-2; j_call: TRBJ2-7; cdr3_length: 14; clone_size: -; d_call: TRBD2; cdr3_nt: TGTGCCAGCAGCTTCGGGACTAGGAGGTACGAGCAGTACTTC; cdr3_aa: CASSFGTRRYEQYF
v_call: TRBV7-9; j_call: TRBJ2-3; cdr3_length: 16; clone_size: once; d_call: -; cdr3_nt: TGTGCCAGCATCCTTACCCTCGGAGGGTTCACAGATACGCAGTATTTT; cdr3_aa: CASILTLGGFTDTQYF
v_call: TRBV6-1; j_call: TRBJ1-2; cdr3_length: 15; clone_size: few; d_call: TRBD1; cdr3_nt: TGTGCCAGCAGTGAAGACAGGGGCGCTAACTATGGCTACACCTTC; cdr3_aa: CASSEDRGANYGYTF
v_call: TRBV7-3; j_call: TRBJ2-7; cdr3_length: 14; clone_size: -; d_call: TRBD1; cdr3_nt: TGTGCCAGCAGCCCCGGCCAGGGGGCCTACGAGCAGTACTTC; cdr3_aa: CASSPGQGAYEQYF
v_call: TRBV7-2; j_call: TRBJ2-7; cdr3_length: 15; clone_size: -; d_call: -; cdr3_nt: TGTGCCAGCAGTCTACAGGCGCCCGCCCCCTACGAGCAGTACTTC; cdr3_aa: CASSLQAPAPYEQYF
v_call: TRBV27; j_call: TRBJ1-6; cdr3_length: 16; clone_size: -; d_call: -; cdr3_nt: TGTGCCAGCAGTTTATCGGGGGTAATTCGGGATTCACCCCTCCACTTT; cdr3_aa: CASSLSGVIRDSPLHF
v_call: TRBV6-5; j_call: TRBJ1-6; cdr3_length: 15; clone_size: few; d_call: -; cdr3_nt: TGTGCCAGCAGTCGGGGGCAGGGTGGTAATTCACCCCTCCACTTT; cdr3_aa: CASSRGQGGNSPLHF
v_call: TRBV6-5; j_call: TRBJ1-6; cdr3_length: 13; clone_size: -; d_call: TRBD1; cdr3_nt: TGTGCCAGCGGGGACAGGGAAGGCTCACCCCTCCACTTT; cdr3_aa: CASGDREGSPLHF
v_call: TRBV10-2; j_call: TRBJ2-5; cdr3_length: 13; clone_size: -; d_call: -; cdr3_nt: TGCGCCAGCAGGCGGTGGGGGCAAGAGACCCAGTACTTC; cdr3_aa: CASRRWGQETQYF
v_call: TRBV5-1; j_call: TRBJ2-5; cdr3_length: 13; clone_size: -; d_call: TRBD1; cdr3_nt: TGCGCCAGCAGCTTGGGACAGGGAGAGACCCAGTACTTC; cdr3_aa: CASSLGQGETQYF